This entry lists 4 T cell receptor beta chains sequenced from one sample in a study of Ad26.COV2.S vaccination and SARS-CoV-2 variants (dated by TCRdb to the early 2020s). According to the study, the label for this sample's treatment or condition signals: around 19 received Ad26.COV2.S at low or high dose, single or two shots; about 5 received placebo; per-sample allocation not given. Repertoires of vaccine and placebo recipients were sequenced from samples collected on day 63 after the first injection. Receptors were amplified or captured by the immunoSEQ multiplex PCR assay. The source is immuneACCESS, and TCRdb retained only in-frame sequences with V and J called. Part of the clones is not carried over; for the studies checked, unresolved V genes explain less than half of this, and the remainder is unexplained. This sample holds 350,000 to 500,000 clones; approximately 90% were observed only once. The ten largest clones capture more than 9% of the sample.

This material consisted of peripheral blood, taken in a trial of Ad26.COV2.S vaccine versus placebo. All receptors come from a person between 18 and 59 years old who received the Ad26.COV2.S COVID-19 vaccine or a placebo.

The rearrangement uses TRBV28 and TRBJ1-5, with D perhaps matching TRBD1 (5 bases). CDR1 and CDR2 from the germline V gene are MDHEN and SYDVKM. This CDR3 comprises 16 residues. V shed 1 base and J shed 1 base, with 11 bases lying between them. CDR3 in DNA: TGTGCCAGCAGTTTATTTCAGGGTTTAAGCAATCAGCCCCAGCATTTT. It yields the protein CASSLFQGLSNQPQHF.

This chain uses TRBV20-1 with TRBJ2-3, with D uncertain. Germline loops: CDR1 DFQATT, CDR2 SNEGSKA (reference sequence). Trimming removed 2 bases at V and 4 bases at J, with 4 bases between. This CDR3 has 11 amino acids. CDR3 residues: CSARTADTQYF. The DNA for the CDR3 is TGCAGTGCTAGAACAGCAGATACGCAGTATTTT.

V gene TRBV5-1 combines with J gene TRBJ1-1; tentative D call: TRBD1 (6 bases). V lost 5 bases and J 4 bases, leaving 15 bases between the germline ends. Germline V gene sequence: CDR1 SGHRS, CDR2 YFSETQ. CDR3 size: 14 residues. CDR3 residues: CASRTLGGPTEAFF. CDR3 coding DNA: TGCGCCAGCAGAACCCTAGGGGGGCCCACTGAAGCTTTCTTT.

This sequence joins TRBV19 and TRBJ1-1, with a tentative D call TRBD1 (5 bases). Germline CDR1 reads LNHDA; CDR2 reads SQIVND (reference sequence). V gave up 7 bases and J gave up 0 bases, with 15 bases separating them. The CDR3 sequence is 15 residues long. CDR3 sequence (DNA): TGTGCCAGTACCCCGCCGGGACGAATGAACACTGAAGCTTTCTTT. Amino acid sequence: CASTPPGRMNTEAFF.